The 26 T cell receptor beta chains below all came from one sample that was sequenced in a study of blood T cell repertoires in COVID-19. Method: immunoSEQ multiplex PCR; TCRdb's copy keeps in-frame clones and lacks some. The table lists some 95,000 clones, 91% of them singletons. Specimen: peripheral blood. The receptors here all came from a human donor with active COVID-19. The donor label of this sample is uncertain.

The table lists this clone with many counts. The chain carries TRBV7-3 and TRBJ2-3, with D maybe TRBD1 (6 bases). The V end lost 5 bases, the J end lost 0 bases, and 21 bases lay between the germline ends. The CDR3 is made up of 18 amino acids. Germline V gene sequence: CDR1 SGHTA, CDR2 FQGTGA. The DNA for the CDR3 is TGTGCCAGCAGCCAAATCTCCAACTTCAGGGGAAGCACAGATACGCAGTATTTT. This codes for CASSQISNFRGSTDTQYF.

The rearrangement joins TRBV28 to TRBJ1-5, with 9 bases matching TRBD1. Germline V lookup: CDR1 MDHEN, CDR2 SYDVKM. Trimming cost V 4 bases and J 7 bases; bases outside gene matches: 8. The CDR3 has 15 amino acids. The DNA for the CDR3 is TGTGCCAGCAGTTCTCCGGACAGGGGAAGACAGCCCCAGCATTTT. Encoded protein: CASSSPDRGRQPQHF.

This chain uses TRBV5-8 with TRBJ1-2, with 11 bases that match TRBD1. The CDR3 contains 15 residues. The trim removed 4 bases at V and 6 bases at J, leaving 8 bases unmatched. CDR1 is SGHTS and CDR2 is YDEGEE in the germline V gene. The CDR3: CASSPGQGARDGYTF. The CDR3 nucleotides read TGTGCCAGCAGCCCCGGACAGGGGGCTCGCGATGGCTACACCTTC.

The chain employs TRBV5-1 and TRBJ2-1; the match to TRBD2 covers 11 bases. J lost 7 bases, V lost 0 bases, and 0 bases had no gene match. Germline CDR1 is SGHRS and CDR2 is YFSETQ. There are 14 residues in the CDR3. The CDR3 protein is CASSLGLAGNEQFF. CDR3 sequence (DNA): TGCGCCAGCAGCTTGGGACTAGCGGGGAATGAGCAGTTCTTC.

This chain connects TRBV27 to TRBJ2-3; 10 positions match TRBD2. In germline, CDR1 is MNHEY, CDR2 SMNVEV (reference sequence). V lost 2 bases and J lost 4; bases outside the gene matches: 3. This CDR3 spans 15 amino acids. DNA for the CDR3: TGTGCCAGCAGTTTACTAGCGGGGGTGTCAGATACGCAGTATTTT. Amino acid sequence: CASSLLAGVSDTQYF.

V is TRBV4-1 and J is TRBJ2-3, with D uncertain. Germline V lookup: CDR1 MGHRA, CDR2 YSYEKL. The CDR3 sequence is 15 residues long. Trimming cost V 0 bases and J 6 bases, with 13 bases left between them. The chain's CDR3 is CASSQEGARMDTQYF. Written as DNA, the CDR3 is TGCGCCAGCAGCCAAGAAGGAGCGAGGATGGATACGCAGTATTTT.

The CDR3 spells CASSEGTGGYEQYF. The CDR3 nucleotides read TGTGCCAGCAGTGAAGGGACAGGGGGCTACGAGCAGTACTTC. This rearrangement joins TRBV25-1 to TRBJ2-7; TRBD1 agrees at 11 bases. Germline V gives CDR1 MGHDK, CDR2 SYGVNS. The V segment lost 2 bases and the J segment 3 bases; nucleotides outside the gene matches: 0. The CDR3 has 14 residues.

This clone was observed once. The rearrangement joins TRBV7-2 to TRBJ2-1, with D tentatively TRBD1 (6 bases). Germline CDR1 and CDR2: SGHTA and FQGNSA. V was clipped by 1 base and J by 8 bases, with 15 bases between them. The CDR3 contains 15 residues. CDR3 sequence (DNA): TGTGCCAGCAGCTTAGGGCCAGGGGATGGGGATGAGCAGTTCTTC. This translates into CASSLGPGDGDEQFF. The entire variable domain, with the rest obtained from reference TRBV7-2 and TRBJ2-1, is as follows: GAGVSQSPSNKVTEKGKDVELRCDPISGHTALYWYRQSLGQGLEFLIYFQGNSAPDKSGLPSDRFSAERTGGSVSTLTIQRTQQEDSAVYLCASSLGPGDGDEQFFGPGTRLTVL.

This clone has just one count. This chain links TRBV12-3 or TRBV12-4 with TRBJ2-7; maybe TRBD2 (5 bases). The CDR3 extends over 11 amino acids. V gave up 5 bases and J gave up 3 bases, with 5 bases separating them. CDR3 nucleotide sequence: TGTGCCAGCAGTCGGGGCTACGAGCAGTACTTC. As protein: CASSRGYEQYF.

This chain's CDR3 is CASSQQGKEAFF. As DNA, the CDR3 is TGTGCCAGCAGCCAACAGGGGAAAGAAGCTTTCTTT. This chain joins TRBV3-1 (or the pseudogene TRBV3-2) and TRBJ1-1, with a possible D match to TRBD1 (6 bases). The CDR3 totals 12 residues. Germline CDR1 LGHDT, CDR2 YNNKEL (reference sequence). V shed 2 bases and J shed 8 bases, with 9 bases lying between them.

The rearrangement links TRBV6-6 to TRBJ2-7; D is ambiguous. Trimming shortened V by 2 bases and J by 4 bases, and 9 bases separated the two germline ends. This CDR3 has 13 amino acids. Germline V gives CDR1 MNHNY, CDR2 SVGAGI (reference sequence). CDR3 sequence (DNA): TGTGCCAGCAGTTACGTTCCTCAGTACGAGCAGTACTTC. Its protein product is CASSYVPQYEQYF.

The chain recombines TRBV11-2 with TRBJ1-2; 7 bases line up with TRBD1. Germline V gene sequence: CDR1 SGHAT, CDR2 FQNNGV. J was trimmed by 4 bases and V by 4 bases; bases with no gene match: 9. This CDR3 is built from 15 residues. In DNA form, the CDR3 reads TGTGCCAGCAGCTCTGAGGGGGCGCCGACCTATGGCTACACCTTC. Residues: CASSSEGAPTYGYTF.

This sequence joins TRBV6-5 and TRBJ2-7, with D perhaps TRBD2 (6 bases). The germline V and J ends were trimmed by 0 bases and 2 bases, with 11 bases remaining between them. The CDR3 totals 15 residues. Germline V gene data show CDR1 as MNHEY and CDR2 as SVGAGI. CDR3 DNA sequence: TGTGCCAGCAGTTACTCGATGGGAGGCACCTACGAGCAGTACTTC. Its protein product is CASSYSMGGTYEQYF.

V usage is TRBV18 and J usage is TRBJ1-3; TRBD1 aligns across 9 bases. This CDR3 contains 15 residues. In germline, CDR1 is KGHSH, CDR2 LQKENI. J was trimmed by 4 bases and V by 6 bases; bases with no gene match: 7. The CDR3 protein is CASSSGQGTGNTIYF. As DNA, the CDR3 is TGTGCCAGCTCTAGCGGACAGGGGACCGGAAACACCATATATTTT.

The V and J genes are TRBV19 and TRBJ1-2; 9 bases fit TRBD1. CDR3 length: 17 residues. Germline CDR1 LNHDA, CDR2 SQIVND (reference sequence). Losses at the gene ends were 5 bases for V and 8 bases for J; bases not matched to a gene: 18. CDR3 bases: TGTGCCAGTAGTCCCTGGGAAGGAGGGACAGGGTCCCTCGGCTACACCTTC. Its translation is CASSPWEGGTGSLGYTF.

V usage is TRBV9 and J usage is TRBJ2-7, with D perhaps TRBD2 (5 bases). Trimming removed 3 bases at V and 4 bases at J, with 17 bases between. Per germline, CDR1 SGDLS and CDR2 YYNGEE. CDR3 length: 15 amino acids. CDR3 sequence reads: CASSARAESGYEQYF. Written as DNA, the CDR3 is TGTGCCAGCAGCGCCCGTGCTGAGTCGGGGTACGAGCAGTACTTC.

The V and J genes are TRBV4-1 and TRBJ1-5; D not certain. Trimming left V 3 bases short and J 7 bases short, with 7 bases between. Germline V gene sequence: CDR1 MGHRA, CDR2 YSYEKL. This CDR3 contains 12 residues. The CDR3 DNA reads TGCGCCAGCAGCCACCCGGGACAGCCCCAGCATTTT. Translating it yields CASSHPGQPQHF.

A few counts support this clone. This chain connects TRBV9 to TRBJ1-5; unclear D gene. CDR1 is SGDLS, CDR2 YYNGEE, per germline. The CDR3 contains 15 residues. The ends were cut back, 2 bases at V and 9 bases at J, with 18 bases in the middle. The chain's CDR3 is CASSVDDEPQWPQHF. The CDR3, as DNA: TGTGCCAGCAGCGTGGATGATGAACCACAGTGGCCCCAGCATTTT.

V and J are TRBV2 and TRBJ2-2; 9 positions match TRBD1. The CDR3 runs to 15 residues. CDR1 and CDR2 (germline): SNHLY, FYNNEI. V dropped 3 bases and J dropped 6; count of bases not matched to a gene: 5. The CDR3 DNA reads TGTGCCAGCAGTGATTGGGACAGGGCGGCCGGGGAGCTGTTTTTT. Translated: CASSDWDRAAGELFF.

This chain connects TRBV11-2 to TRBJ2-7; tentatively, D is TRBD1 (5 bases). V dropped 0 bases and J dropped 1 base, with 13 bases sitting between them. CDR1 is SGHAT and CDR2 is FQNNGV in the germline V gene. The CDR3 spans 16 residues. The CDR3 reads CASSLDLGQGSYEQYF. CDR3 DNA sequence: TGTGCCAGCAGCTTAGATCTAGGGCAGGGATCCTACGAGCAGTACTTC.

The V gene is TRBV6-1, the J gene TRBJ1-2; no definite D call. From germline, CDR1 is MNHNS and CDR2 SASEGT. This CDR3 is 11 amino acids long. The ends were cut back, 3 bases at V and 8 bases at J, with 7 bases in the middle. The CDR3 loop reads CASSEGEGYTF. The CDR3 DNA sequence: TGTGCCAGCAGTGAGGGAGAAGGCTACACCTTC.

About this clone: The same CDR3 arises from other DNA sequences in this sample as well. The chain has TRBV9 and TRBJ2-2; 9 bases align to TRBD1. The CDR3 spans 15 residues. With V trimmed by 4 bases and J by 4 bases, 5 bases remained unmatched. Per germline, CDR1 SGDLS and CDR2 YYNGEE. CDR3 residues: CASSPRQGGTGELFF. The CDR3, as DNA: TGTGCCAGCAGCCCAAGACAGGGGGGCACCGGGGAGCTGTTTTTT. The whole variable domain, remainder taken from reference TRBV9 and TRBJ2-2, is DSGVTQTPKHLITATGQRVTLRCSPRSGDLSVYWYQQSLDQGLQFLIQYYNGEERAKGNILERFSAQQFPDLHSELNLSSLELGDSALYFCASSPRQGGTGELFFGEGSRLTVL.

The chain carries TRBV6-2 or TRBV6-3 and TRBJ2-1, with TRBD1 matching over 7 bases. The V segment lost 2 bases and the J segment 6 bases; nucleotides outside the gene matches: 4. The CDR3 has 14 residues. Germline lookup yields CDR1 MNHEY and CDR2 SVGEGT. CDR3 region: CASSYPTGFNEQFF. CDR3 nucleotide sequence: TGTGCCAGCAGTTACCCGACAGGGTTCAATGAGCAGTTCTTC.

V usage is TRBV24-1 and J usage is TRBJ2-1, with D perhaps matching TRBD2 (6 bases). Trimming cost V 4 bases and J 2 bases, with 11 bases left between them. The germline V gene encodes CDR1 KGHDR and CDR2 SFDVKD. CDR3 length: 15 residues. The CDR3 region has the DNA TGTGCCACCAGTGACACGGGACTTCCCTACAATGAGCAGTTCTTC. This sequence encodes CATSDTGLPYNEQFF.

V is TRBV13 and J is TRBJ2-1; D remains ambiguous. The germline V gene has CDR1 PRHDT and CDR2 FYEKMQ (reference sequence). V gave up 0 bases and J gave up 0 bases, with 6 bases separating them. This CDR3 is built from 15 residues. The CDR3 DNA sequence: TGTGCCAGCAGCTTAGGACTATCCTCCTACAATGAGCAGTTCTTC. Translated, it gives CASSLGLSSYNEQFF.

The J gene is TRBJ2-5, the V gene TRBV5-1; 8 bases align to TRBD2. The germline V gene has CDR1 SGHRS and CDR2 YFSETQ. J was trimmed by 5 bases and V by 0 bases; bases with no gene match: 9. CDR3 length: 16 amino acids. CDR3 protein: CASSLDWGLDGETQYF. CDR3 in DNA: TGCGCCAGCAGCTTGGATTGGGGACTAGATGGGGAGACCCAGTACTTC.